This T cell receptor beta chain was sequenced in a study of early T cells in non-severe SARS-CoV-2 infection. Across the study: Whole-blood bulk RNA, unsorted, was sequenced, and chains were unpaired. Notes on the study in general: Missing private and CD4 specificities, VDJdb matching favored anti-spike CD8 responses.

This clonotype has only a few counts. Antigen: not known. Individual cDNA molecules each received unique molecular identifiers attached to them. TCRdb reprocessed the 5' RACE reads with MiXCR, giving one entry per CDR3 protein. The sample lists some 28,000 distinct CDR3 sequences, less than 10% seen once, with approximately 14% in the top ten. This CDR3 has 15 amino acids. With 5 bases clipped from V and 6 bases from J, the junction kept 11 bases outside the gene matches. Per germline, CDR1 SGHNT and CDR2 YENEEA. The TCR comes from an adult who was a healthcare worker with PCR-confirmed SARS-CoV-2 infection or an uninfected control (not recorded which). Specimen: whole blood. The chain carries TRBV11-3 and TRBJ2-3, with 7 bases that match TRBD2. CDR3 DNA sequence: TGTGCCAGCAGCCCGCGGGGGACCCACCCGGATACGCAGTATTTT. Its protein product is CASSPRGTHPDTQYF.